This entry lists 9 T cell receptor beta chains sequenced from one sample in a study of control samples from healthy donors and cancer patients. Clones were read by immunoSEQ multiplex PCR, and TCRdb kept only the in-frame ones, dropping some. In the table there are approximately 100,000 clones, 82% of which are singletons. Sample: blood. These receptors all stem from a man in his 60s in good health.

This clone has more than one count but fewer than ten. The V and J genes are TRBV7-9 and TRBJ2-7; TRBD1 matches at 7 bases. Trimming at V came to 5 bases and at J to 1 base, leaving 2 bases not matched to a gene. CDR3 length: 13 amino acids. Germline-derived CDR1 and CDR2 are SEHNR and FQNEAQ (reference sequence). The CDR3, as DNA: TGTGCCAGCAGCCAGACAGGGTCCTACGAGCAGTACTTC. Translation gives CASSQTGSYEQYF.

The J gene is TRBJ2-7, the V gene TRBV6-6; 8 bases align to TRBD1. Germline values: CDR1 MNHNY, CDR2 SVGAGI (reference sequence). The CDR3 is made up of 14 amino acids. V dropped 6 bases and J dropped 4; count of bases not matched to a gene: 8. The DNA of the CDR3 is TGTGCCAGCAGAACGGGACAGGTTGTGTACGAGCAGTACTTC. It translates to CASRTGQVVYEQYF.

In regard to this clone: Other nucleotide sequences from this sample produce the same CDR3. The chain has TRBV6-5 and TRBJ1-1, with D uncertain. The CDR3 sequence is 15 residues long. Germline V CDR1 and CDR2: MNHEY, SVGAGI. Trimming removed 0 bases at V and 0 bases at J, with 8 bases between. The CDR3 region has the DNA TGTGCCAGCAGTTACTCGCAGGCCTTGAACACTGAAGCTTTCTTT. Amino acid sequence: CASSYSQALNTEAFF.

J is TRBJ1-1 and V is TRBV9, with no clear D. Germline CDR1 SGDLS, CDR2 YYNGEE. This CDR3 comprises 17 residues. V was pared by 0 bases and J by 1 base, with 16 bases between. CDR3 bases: TGTGCCAGCAGCGTAGTGTCCTGGGAACAGAAGAACACTGAAGCTTTCTTT. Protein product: CASSVVSWEQKNTEAFF.

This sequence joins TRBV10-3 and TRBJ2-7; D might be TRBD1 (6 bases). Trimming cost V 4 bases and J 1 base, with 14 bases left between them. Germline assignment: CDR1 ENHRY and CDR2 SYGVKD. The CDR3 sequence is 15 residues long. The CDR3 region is CAISADSARSYEQYF. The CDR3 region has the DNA TGTGCCATCAGTGCGGACAGCGCCCGTTCCTACGAGCAGTACTTC.

The CDR3 DNA sequence: TGTGCCACCAGTGATTCCCGCAAGAACACTGAAGCTTTCTTT. It yields the protein CATSDSRKNTEAFF. The chain carries TRBV24-1 and TRBJ1-1; D not resolved. The CDR3 consists of 14 residues. With 2 bases removed from V and 1 base from J, the gap between germline ends came to 7 bases. Per the germline V gene, CDR1 is KGHDR and CDR2 is SFDVKD.

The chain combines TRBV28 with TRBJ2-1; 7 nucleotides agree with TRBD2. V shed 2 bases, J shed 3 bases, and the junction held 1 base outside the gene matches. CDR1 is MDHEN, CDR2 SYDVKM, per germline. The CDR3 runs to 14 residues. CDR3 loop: CASSLSGNYNEQFF. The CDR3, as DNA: TGTGCCAGCAGTTTAAGCGGGAACTACAATGAGCAGTTCTTC.

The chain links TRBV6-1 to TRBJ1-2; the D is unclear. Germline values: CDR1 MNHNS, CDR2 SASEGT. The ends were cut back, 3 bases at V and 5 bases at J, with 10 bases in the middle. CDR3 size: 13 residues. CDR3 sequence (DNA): TGTGCCAGCAGTGAGGGCCAGTGGTATGGCTACACCTTC. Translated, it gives CASSEGQWYGYTF.

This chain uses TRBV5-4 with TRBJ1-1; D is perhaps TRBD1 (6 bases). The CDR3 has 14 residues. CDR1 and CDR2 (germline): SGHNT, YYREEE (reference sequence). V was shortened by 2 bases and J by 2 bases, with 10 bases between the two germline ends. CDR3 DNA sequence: TGTGCCAGCAGCTTAGAGACAGGTAACACTGAAGCTTTCTTT. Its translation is CASSLETGNTEAFF. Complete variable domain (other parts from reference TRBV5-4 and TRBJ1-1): ETGVTQSPTHLIKTRGQQVTLRCSSQSGHNTVSWYQQALGQGPQFIFQYYREEENGRGNFPPRFSGLQFPNYSSELNVNALELDDSALYLCASSLETGNTEAFFGQGTRLTVV.